This T cell receptor (beta chain) came from a study of blood T cell repertoires in COVID-19. Study-level background: T cells, B-cell-depleted T cells, or PBMCs supplied cDNA or gDNA.

Per the study methods: The authors estimated nucleated cell counts from reference gene primer amplification. Some clones are missing from TCRdb's copy, which holds only in-frame ones; the method was immunoSEQ multiplex PCR. V, J and clone size are taken as reported in that table, and D and trimming were inferred from the DNA itself. The sample lists about 240,000 clones; approximately 87% were seen once. J lost 9 bases, V lost 1 base, and 6 bases had no gene match. Germline V gene sequence: CDR1 SGHTA, CDR2 FQGNSA. CDR3 length: 15 amino acids. This chain links TRBV7-2 with TRBJ2-1; 10 bases agree with TRBD2. What was sequenced was peripheral blood. This sequence originates from a man in his 60s with acute or convalescent COVID-19. In DNA, the CDR3 is TGTGCCAGCAGCTTAGTAGCGGGAGGAGGGGCTGAGCAGTTCTTC. This gives the protein CASSLVAGGGAEQFF.